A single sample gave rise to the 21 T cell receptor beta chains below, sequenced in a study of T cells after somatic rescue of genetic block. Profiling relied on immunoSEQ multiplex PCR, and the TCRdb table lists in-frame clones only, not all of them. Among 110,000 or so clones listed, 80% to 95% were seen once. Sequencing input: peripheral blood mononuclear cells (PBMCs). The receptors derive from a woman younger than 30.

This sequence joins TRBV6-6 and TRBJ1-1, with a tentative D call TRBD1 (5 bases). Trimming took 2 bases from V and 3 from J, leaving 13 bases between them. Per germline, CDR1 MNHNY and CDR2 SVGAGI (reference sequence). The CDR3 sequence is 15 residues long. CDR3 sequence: CASSYGLWGDTEAFF. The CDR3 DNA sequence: TGTGCCAGCAGTTACGGGCTATGGGGGGACACTGAAGCTTTCTTT.

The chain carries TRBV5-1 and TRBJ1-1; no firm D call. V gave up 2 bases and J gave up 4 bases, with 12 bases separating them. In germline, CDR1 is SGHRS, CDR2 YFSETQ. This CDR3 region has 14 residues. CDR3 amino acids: CASSLEPVGTEAFF. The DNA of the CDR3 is TGCGCCAGCAGCTTAGAACCTGTAGGCACTGAAGCTTTCTTT.

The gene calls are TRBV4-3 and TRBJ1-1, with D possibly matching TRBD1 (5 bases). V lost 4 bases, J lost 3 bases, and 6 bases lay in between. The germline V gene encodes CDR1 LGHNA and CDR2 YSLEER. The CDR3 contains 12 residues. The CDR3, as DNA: TGCGCCAGCAGCCCGGGACACACTGAAGCTTTCTTT. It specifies CASSPGHTEAFF.

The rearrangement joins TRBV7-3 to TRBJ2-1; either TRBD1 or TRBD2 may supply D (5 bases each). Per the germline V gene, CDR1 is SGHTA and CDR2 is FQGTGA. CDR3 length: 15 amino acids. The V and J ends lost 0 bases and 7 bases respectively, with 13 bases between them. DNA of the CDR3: TGTGCCAGCAGCTTAACGTTTTCGGGGCGTAATGAGCAGTTCTTC. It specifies CASSLTFSGRNEQFF.

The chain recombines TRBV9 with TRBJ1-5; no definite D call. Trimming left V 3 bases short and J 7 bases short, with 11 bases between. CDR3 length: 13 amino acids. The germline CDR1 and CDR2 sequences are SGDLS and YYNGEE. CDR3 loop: CASSGPMGQPQHF. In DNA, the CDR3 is TGTGCCAGCAGCGGCCCTATGGGGCAGCCCCAGCATTTT.

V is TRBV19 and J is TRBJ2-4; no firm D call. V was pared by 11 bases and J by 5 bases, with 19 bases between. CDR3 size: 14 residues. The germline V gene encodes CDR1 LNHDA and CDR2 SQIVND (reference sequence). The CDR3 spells CASCSSWTENIQYF. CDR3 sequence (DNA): TGTGCCTCCTGCAGCTCATGGACGGAAAACATTCAGTACTTC.

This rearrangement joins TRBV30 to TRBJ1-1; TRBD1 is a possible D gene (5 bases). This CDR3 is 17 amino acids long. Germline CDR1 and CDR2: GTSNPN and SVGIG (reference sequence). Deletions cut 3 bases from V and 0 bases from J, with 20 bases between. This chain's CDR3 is CAWSDPGTVPVNTEAFF. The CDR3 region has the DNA TGTGCCTGGAGCGACCCCGGGACCGTTCCCGTGAACACTGAAGCTTTCTTT.

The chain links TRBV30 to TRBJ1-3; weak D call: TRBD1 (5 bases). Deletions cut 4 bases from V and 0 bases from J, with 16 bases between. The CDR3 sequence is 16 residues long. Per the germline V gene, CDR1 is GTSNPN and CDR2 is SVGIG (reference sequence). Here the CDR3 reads CAWKRGRMPSGNTIYF. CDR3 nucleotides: TGTGCCTGGAAGAGGGGACGGATGCCCTCTGGAAACACCATATATTTT.

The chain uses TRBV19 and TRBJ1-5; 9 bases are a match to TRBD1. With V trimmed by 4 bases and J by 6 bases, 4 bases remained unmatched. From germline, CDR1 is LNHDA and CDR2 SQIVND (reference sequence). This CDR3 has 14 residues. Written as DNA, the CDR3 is TGTGCCAGTAGTAGACAGGGGGAGGTTCAGCCCCAGCATTTT. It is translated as CASSRQGEVQPQHF. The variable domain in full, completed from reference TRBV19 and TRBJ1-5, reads DGGITQSPKYLFRKEGQNVTLSCEQNLNHDAMYWYRQDPGQGLRLIYYSQIVNDFQKGDIAEGYSVSREKKESFPLTVTSAQKNPTAFYLCASSRQGEVQPQHFGDGTRLSIL.

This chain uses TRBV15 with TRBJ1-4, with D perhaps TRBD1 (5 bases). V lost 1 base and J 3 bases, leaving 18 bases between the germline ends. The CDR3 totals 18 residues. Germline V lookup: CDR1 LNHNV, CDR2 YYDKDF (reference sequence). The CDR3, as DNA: TGTGCCACCAGCAGAGGAGGGAGGGGCCTCCCTGCTAATGAAAAACTGTTTTTT. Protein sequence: CATSRGGRGLPANEKLFF.

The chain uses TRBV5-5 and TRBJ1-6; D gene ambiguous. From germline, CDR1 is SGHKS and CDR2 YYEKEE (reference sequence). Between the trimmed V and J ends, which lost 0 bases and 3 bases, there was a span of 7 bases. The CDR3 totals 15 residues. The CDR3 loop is CASSLVDYYNSPLHF. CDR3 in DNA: TGTGCCAGCAGCTTGGTTGACTACTATAATTCACCCCTCCACTTT.

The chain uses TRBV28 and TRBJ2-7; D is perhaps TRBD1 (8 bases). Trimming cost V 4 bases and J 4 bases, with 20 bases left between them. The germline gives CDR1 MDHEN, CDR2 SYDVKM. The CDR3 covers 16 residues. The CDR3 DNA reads TGTGCCAGCAGTTACCGACAGGGGAGGGGGATATACGAGCAGTACTTC. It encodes CASSYRQGRGIYEQYF.

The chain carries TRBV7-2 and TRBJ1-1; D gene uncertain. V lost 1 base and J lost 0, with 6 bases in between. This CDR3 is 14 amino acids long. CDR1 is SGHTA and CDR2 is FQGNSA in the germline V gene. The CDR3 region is CASSLVFMNTEAFF. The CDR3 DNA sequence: TGTGCCAGCAGCTTAGTGTTCATGAACACTGAAGCTTTCTTT.

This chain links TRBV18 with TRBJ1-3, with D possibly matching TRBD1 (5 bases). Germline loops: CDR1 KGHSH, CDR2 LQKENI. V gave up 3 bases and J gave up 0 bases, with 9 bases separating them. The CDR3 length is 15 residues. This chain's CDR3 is CASSPRGPSGNTIYF. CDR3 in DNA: TGTGCCAGCTCACCGAGGGGTCCCTCTGGAAACACCATATATTTT.

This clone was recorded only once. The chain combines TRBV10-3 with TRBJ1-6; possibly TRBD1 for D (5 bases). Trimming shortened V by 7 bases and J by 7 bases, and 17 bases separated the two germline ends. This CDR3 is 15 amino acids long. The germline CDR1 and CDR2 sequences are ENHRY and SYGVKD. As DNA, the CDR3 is TGTGCCATCACCGAACGACCGGGGGGAAATTCACCCCTCCACTTT. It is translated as CAITERPGGNSPLHF.

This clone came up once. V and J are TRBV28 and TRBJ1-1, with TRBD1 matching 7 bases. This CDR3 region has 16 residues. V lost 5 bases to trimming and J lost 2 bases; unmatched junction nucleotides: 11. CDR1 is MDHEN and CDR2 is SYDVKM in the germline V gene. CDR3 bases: TGTGCCAGCAGTCCTACCGGGGAGGGGGCCAACACTGAAGCTTTCTTT. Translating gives CASSPTGEGANTEAFF.

CDR3 protein: CASSIPGYGYTF. The CDR3 DNA reads as TGTGCCAGTAGTATCCCAGGTTATGGCTACACCTTC. The gene calls are TRBV19 and TRBJ1-2, with D unclear. The V end was cut by 3 bases, the J end by 5 bases, with 7 bases between. The CDR3 loop spans 12 amino acids. The germline gives CDR1 LNHDA, CDR2 SQIVND (reference sequence).

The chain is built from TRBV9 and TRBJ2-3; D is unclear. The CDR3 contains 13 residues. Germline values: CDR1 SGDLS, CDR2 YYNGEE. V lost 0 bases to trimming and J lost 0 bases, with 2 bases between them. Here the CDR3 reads CASSVDSTDTQYF. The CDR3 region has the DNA TGTGCCAGCAGCGTAGATAGCACAGATACGCAGTATTTT.

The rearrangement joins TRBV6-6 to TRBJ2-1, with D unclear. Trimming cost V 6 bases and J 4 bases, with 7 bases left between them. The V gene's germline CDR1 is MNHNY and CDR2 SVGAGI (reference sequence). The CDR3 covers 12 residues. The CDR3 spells CASRRPYNEQFF. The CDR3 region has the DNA TGTGCCAGCAGACGACCGTACAATGAGCAGTTCTTC.

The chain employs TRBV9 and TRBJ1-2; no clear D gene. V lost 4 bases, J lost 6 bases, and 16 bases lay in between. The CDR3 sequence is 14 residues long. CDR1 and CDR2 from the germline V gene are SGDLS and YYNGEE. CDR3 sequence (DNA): TGTGCCAGCAGCATAGGCGGTAAATGGGATGGCTACACCTTC. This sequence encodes CASSIGGKWDGYTF.

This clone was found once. In DNA form, the CDR3 reads TGTGCCTCCGAGGGGAAGGTAAAGGGCGAGCAGTACTTC. This encodes CASEGKVKGEQYF. V usage is TRBV10-3 and J usage is TRBJ2-7; D tentatively reads TRBD1 or TRBD2 (5 bases each). CDR3 length equals 13 residues. V lost 11 bases, J lost 6 bases, and 20 bases lay in between. In germline, CDR1 is ENHRY, CDR2 SYGVKD.